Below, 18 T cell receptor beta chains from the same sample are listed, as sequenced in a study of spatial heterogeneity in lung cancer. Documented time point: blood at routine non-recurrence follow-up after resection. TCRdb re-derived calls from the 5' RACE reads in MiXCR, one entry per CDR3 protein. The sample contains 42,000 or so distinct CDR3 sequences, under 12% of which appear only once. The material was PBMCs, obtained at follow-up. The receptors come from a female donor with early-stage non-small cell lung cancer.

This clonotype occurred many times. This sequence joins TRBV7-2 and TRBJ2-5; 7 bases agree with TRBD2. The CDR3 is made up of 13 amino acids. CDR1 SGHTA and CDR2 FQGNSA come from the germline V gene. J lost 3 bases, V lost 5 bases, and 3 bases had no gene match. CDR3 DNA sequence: TGTGCCAGCAGCACACTAGCGAAAGAGACCCAGTACTTC. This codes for CASSTLAKETQYF. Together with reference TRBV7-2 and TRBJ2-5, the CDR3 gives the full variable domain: GAGVSQSPSNKVTEKGKDVELRCDPISGHTALYWYRQSLGQGLEFLIYFQGNSAPDKSGLPSDRFSAERTGGSVSTLTIQRTQQEDSAVYLCASSTLAKETQYFGPGTRLLVL.

CDR3 sequence (DNA): TGTGCCAGCAGCACAGGGCCCGGGGAGCTGTTTTTT. Encoded protein: CASSTGPGELFF. The rearrangement joins TRBV14 to TRBJ2-2; a weak D match, TRBD1 (6 bases). This CDR3 is 12 amino acids long. Germline CDR1 and CDR2: SGHDN and FVKESK. The ends were cut back, 5 bases at V and 6 bases at J, with 7 bases in the middle.

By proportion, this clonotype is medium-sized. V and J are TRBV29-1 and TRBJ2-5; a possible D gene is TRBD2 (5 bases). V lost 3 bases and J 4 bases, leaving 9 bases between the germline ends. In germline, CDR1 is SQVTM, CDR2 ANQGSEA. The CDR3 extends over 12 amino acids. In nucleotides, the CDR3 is TGCAGCGTTGAGACGGGAATAGAGACCCAGTACTTC. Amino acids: CSVETGIETQYF.

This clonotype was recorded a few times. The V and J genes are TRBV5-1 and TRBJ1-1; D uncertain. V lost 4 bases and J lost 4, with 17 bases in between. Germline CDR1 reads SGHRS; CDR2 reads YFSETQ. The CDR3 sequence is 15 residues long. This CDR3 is CASSPATGKTTEAFF. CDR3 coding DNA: TGCGCCAGCAGCCCTGCAACGGGCAAGACCACTGAAGCTTTCTTT.

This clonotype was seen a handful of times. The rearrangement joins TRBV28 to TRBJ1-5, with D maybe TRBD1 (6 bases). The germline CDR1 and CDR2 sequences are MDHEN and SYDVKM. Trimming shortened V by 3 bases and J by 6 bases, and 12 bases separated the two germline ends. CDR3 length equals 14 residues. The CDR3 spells CASSFAGEVQPQHF. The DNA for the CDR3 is TGTGCCAGCAGTTTTGCAGGGGAGGTTCAGCCCCAGCATTTT.

Here the CDR3 reads CASSESGQNNSPLHF. The CDR3 coding sequence is TGTGCCAGCAGTGAATCGGGACAGAATAATTCACCCCTCCACTTT. The chain links TRBV2 to TRBJ1-6; 7 nucleotides match TRBD1. J was trimmed by 5 bases and V by 2 bases; bases with no gene match: 3. The CDR3 sequence is 15 residues long. Germline values: CDR1 SNHLY, CDR2 FYNNEI.

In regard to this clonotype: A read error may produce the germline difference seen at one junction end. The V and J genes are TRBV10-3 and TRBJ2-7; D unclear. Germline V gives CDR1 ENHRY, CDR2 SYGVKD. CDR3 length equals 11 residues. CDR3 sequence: CAISESHEQYF. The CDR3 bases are TGTGCCATCAGTGAGTCACACGAGCAATACTTC.

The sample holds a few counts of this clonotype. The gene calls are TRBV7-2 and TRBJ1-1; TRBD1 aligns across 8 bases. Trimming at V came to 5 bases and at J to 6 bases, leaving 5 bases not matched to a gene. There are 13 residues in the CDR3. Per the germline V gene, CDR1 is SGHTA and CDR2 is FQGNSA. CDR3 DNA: TGTGCCAGCAGCACGTTACAGGGGGCTGAAGCTTTCTTT. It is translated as CASSTLQGAEAFF.

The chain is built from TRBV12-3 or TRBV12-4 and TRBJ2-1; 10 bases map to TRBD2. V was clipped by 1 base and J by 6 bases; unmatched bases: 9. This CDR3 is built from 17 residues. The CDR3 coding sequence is TGTGCCAGCAGTTTAGGAGCCACTAGCGGGGTAGCCAATGAGCAGTTCTTC. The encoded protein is CASSLGATSGVANEQFF.

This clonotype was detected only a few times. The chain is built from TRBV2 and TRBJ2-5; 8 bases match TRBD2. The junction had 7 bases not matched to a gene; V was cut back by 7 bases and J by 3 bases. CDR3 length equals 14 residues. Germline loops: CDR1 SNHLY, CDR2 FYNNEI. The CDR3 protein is CASMAGGSKETQYF. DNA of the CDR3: TGTGCCAGCATGGCGGGGGGATCAAAAGAGACCCAGTACTTC. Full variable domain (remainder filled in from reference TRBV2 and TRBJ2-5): EPEVTQTPSHQVTQMGQEVILRCVPISNHLYFYWYRQILGQKVEFLVSFYNNEISEKSEIFDDQFSVERPDGSNFTLKIRSTKLEDSAMYFCASMAGGSKETQYFGPGTRLLVL.

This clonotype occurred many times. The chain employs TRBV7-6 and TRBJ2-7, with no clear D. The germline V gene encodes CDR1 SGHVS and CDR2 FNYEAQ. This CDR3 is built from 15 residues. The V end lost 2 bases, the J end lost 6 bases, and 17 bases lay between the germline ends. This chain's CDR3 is CASSLSGPALGEQYF. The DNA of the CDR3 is TGTGCCAGCAGCTTATCTGGGCCAGCTCTTGGCGAGCAGTACTTC. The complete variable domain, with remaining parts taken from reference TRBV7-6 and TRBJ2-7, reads GAGVSQSPRYKVTKRGQDVALRCDPISGHVSLYWYRQALGQGPEFLTYFNYEAQQDKSGLPNDRFSAERPEGSISTLTIQRTEQRDSAMYRCASSLSGPALGEQYFGPGTRLTVT.

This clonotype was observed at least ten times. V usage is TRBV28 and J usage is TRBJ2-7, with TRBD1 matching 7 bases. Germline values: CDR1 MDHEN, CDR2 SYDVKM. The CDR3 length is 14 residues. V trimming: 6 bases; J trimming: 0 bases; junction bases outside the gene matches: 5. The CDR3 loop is CASSGQDSSYEQYF. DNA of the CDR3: TGTGCCAGCAGCGGACAGGACTCCTCCTACGAGCAGTACTTC.

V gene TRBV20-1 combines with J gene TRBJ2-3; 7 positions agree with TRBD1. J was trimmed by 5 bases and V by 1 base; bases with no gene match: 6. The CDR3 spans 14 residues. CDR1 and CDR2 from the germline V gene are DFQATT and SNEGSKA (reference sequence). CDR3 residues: CSARAITGVDTQYF. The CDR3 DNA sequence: TGCAGTGCTAGAGCAATCACAGGGGTAGATACGCAGTATTTT.

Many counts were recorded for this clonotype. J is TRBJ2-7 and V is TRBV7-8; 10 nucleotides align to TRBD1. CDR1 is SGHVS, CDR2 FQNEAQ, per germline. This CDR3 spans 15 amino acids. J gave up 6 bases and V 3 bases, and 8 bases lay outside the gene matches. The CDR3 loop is CASSLLRDRGREQYF. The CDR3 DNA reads TGTGCCAGCAGCTTGTTGAGGGACAGGGGACGCGAGCAGTACTTC.

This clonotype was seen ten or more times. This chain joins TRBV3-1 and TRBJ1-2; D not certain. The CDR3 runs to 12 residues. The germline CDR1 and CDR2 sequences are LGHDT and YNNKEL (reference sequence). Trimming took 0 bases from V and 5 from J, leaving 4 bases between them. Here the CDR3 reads CASSQDGYGYTF. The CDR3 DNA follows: TGTGCCAGCAGCCAAGACGGATATGGCTACACCTTC.

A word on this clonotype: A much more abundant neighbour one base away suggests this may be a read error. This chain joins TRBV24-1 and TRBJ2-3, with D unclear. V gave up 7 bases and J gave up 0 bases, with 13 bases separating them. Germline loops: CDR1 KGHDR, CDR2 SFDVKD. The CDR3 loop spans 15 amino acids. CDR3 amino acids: CATRDASSSTDTQYF. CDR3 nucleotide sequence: TGTGCCACCAGAGATGCCAGTTCCAGCACAGATACGCAGTATTTT.

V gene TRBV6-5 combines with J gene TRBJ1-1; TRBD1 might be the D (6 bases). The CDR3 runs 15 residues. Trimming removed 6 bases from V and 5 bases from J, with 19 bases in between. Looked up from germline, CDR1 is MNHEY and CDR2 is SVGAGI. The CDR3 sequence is CASRWGKTGITEAFF. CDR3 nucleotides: TGTGCCAGCAGGTGGGGGAAAACAGGGATTACTGAAGCTTTCTTT.

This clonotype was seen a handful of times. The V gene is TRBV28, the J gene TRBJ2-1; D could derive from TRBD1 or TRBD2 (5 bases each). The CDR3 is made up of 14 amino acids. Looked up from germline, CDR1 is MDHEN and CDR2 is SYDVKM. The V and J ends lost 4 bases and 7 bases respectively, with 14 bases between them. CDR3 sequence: CASSYEGPTNEQFF. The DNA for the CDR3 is TGTGCCAGCAGTTACGAGGGACCGACGAATGAGCAGTTCTTC.